This record covers a single T cell receptor (beta chain). During active infection, Seattle patients enrolled and were then monitored through disease. This specimen comes from a study of blood T cell repertoires in COVID-19. Trimming pared 4 bases from V and 12 bases from J, leaving 16 bases between. CDR3 length: 12 amino acids. In germline, CDR1 is SQVTM, CDR2 ANQGSEA. Generated by immunoSEQ multiplex PCR, the TCRdb table keeps only in-frame clones and is missing some. The data hold about 180,000 clones, with around four fifths observed a single time. This chain joins TRBV29-1 and TRBJ2-1, with D perhaps TRBD2 (5 bases). The sequence was obtained from a woman in her sixties or seventies with COVID-19, enrolled during active disease. The specimen was peripheral blood. The CDR3 DNA is TGCAGCGTTGGTAACGGGGTCTCAGGGCAGTTCTTC. It is translated as CSVGNGVSGQFF.